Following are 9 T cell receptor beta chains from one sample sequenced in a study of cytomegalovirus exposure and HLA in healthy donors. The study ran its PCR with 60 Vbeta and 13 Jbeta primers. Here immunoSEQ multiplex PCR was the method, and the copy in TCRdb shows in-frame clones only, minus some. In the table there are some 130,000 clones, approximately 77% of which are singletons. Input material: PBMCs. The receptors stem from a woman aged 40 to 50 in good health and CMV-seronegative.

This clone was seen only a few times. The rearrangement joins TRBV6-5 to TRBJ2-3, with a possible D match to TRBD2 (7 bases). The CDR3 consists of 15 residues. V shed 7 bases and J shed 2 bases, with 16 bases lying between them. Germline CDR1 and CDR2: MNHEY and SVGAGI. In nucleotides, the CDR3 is TGTGCCAGCACCAAAGGGGGGGGGCCCACAGATACGCAGTATTTT. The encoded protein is CASTKGGGPTDTQYF.

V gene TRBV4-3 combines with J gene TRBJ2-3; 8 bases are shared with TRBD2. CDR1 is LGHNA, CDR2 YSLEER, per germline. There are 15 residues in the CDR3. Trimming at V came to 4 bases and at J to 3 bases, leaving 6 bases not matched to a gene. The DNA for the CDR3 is TGCGCCAGCAGCCTTTACCAGCGGGAGACAGATACGCAGTATTTT. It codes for CASSLYQRETDTQYF.

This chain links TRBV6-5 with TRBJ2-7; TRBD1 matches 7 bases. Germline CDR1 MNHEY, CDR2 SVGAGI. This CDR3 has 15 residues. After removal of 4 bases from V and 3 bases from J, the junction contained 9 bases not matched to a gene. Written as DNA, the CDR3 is TGTGCCAGCAGTTCTTCCGGGACAGAAGACTACGAGCAGTACTTC. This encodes CASSSSGTEDYEQYF.

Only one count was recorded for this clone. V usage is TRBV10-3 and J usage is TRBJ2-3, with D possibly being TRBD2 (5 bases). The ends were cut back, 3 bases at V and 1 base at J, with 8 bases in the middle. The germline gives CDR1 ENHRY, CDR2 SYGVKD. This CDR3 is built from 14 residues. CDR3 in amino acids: CAISDYGGTDTQYF. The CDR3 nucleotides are TGTGCCATCAGTGATTACGGGGGCACAGATACGCAGTATTTT.

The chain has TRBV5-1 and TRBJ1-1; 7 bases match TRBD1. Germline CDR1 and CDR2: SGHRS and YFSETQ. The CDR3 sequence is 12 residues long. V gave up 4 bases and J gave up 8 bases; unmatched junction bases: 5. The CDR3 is CASSRGTAEAFF. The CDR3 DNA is TGCGCCAGCAGCAGGGGGACAGCAGAAGCTTTCTTT.

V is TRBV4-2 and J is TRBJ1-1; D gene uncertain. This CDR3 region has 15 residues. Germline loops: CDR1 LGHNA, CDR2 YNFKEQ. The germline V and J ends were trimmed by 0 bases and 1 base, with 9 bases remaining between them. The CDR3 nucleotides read TGTGCCAGCAGCCAAGAGGCCTCCCCGAACACTGAAGCTTTCTTT. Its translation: CASSQEASPNTEAFF.

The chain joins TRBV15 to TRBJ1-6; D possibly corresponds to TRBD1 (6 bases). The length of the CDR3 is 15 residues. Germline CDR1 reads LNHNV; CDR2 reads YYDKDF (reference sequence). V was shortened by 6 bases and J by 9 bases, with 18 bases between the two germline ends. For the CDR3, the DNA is TGTGCCACCAGTAGCAGGGGCGGTATCGGTTCACCCCTCCACTTT. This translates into CATSSRGGIGSPLHF.

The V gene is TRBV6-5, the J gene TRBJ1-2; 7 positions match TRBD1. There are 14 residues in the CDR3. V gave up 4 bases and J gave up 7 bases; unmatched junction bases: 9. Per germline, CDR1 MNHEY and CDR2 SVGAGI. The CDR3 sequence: CASSLTGSGFGYTF. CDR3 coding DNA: TGTGCCAGCAGTTTGACAGGGTCAGGTTTTGGCTACACCTTC.

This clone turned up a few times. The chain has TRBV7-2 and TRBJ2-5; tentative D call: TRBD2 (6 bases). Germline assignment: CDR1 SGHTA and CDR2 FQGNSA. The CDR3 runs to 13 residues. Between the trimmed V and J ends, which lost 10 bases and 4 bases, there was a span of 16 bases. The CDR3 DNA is TGTGCCACCACCGGGACTTGGGGAGAGACCCAGTACTTC. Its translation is CATTGTWGETQYF.